The T cell receptor beta chain described here comes from a study of blood T cell repertoires in COVID-19. Study details: The United States, Italy and Spain were the sources of the acute and convalescent COVID-19 samples.

The CDR3 totals 16 residues. Germline assignment: CDR1 SGHRS and CDR2 YFSETQ. With 0 bases clipped from V and 7 bases from J, the junction kept 12 bases outside the gene matches. Here immunoSEQ multiplex PCR was the method, and the copy in TCRdb shows in-frame clones only, minus some. The sample consists of approximately 200,000 clones, around 82% of them appearing once. All enrollees were roughly 18 to 95 years old and from 20 to 30 US areas. Participant reports of clinical history set cohort assignment. Either two negative PCRs, clearance, or symptom resolution qualified Cohort 3 donors as recovered.

The receptor was isolated from a man aged 35 to 55 who had recovered from COVID-19. Specimen: PBMCs or T cells enriched from blood (not recorded which). The V and J genes are TRBV5-1 and TRBJ1-2, with 7 bases fitting TRBD1. In DNA form, the CDR3 reads TGCGCCAGCAGCTTGGAGTCAGGGGGACGTACTGGTGGCTACACCTTC. This sequence encodes CASSLESGGRTGGYTF.